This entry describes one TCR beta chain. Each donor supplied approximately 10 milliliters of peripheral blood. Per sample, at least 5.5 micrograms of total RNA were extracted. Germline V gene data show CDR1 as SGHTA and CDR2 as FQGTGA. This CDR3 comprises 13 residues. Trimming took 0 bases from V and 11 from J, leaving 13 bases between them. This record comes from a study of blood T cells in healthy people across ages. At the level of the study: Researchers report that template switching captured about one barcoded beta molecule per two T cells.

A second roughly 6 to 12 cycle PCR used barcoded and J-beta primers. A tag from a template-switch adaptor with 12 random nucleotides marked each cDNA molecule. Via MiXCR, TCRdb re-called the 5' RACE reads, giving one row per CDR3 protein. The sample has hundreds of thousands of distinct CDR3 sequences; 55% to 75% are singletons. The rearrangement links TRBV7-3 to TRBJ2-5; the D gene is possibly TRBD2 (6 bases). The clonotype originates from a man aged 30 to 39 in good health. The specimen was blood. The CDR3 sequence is CASSLTHGREQYF. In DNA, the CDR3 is TGTGCCAGCAGCTTAACCCATGGTCGGGAGCAGTACTTC.